Below are 18 T cell receptor beta chains sequenced from a single sample in a study of blood T cell repertoires in COVID-19. Some clones are missing from TCRdb's copy, which holds only in-frame ones; the method was immunoSEQ multiplex PCR. The sample lists fewer than 200,000 clones; 89% were seen once. Sequencing input: peripheral blood. These receptor sequences come from a man aged 18 to 29 who had recovered from COVID-19.

The J gene is TRBJ2-2, the V gene TRBV7-9, with 7 nucleotides matching TRBD1. In germline, CDR1 is SEHNR, CDR2 FQNEAQ (reference sequence). This CDR3 contains 15 residues. J lost 3 bases, V lost 5 bases, and 6 bases had no gene match. CDR3 sequence reads: CASSPRTGDTGELFF. DNA for the CDR3: TGTGCCAGCAGCCCTCGTACAGGGGACACCGGGGAGCTGTTTTTT.

The chain recombines TRBV9 with TRBJ2-1; D perhaps matches TRBD1 (6 bases). CDR3 size: 15 residues. V was clipped by 10 bases and J by 3 bases, with 20 bases between them. CDR1 is SGDLS and CDR2 is YYNGEE in the germline V gene. CDR3 DNA: TGTGCCTCCTCCAGCGTAGGGACATTCTACAATGAGCAGTTCTTC. Translating gives CASSSVGTFYNEQFF.

The chain employs TRBV24-1 and TRBJ2-3; 10 bases are shared with TRBD2. The CDR3 has 13 amino acids. Germline V gene sequence: CDR1 KGHDR, CDR2 SFDVKD. With V trimmed by 9 bases and J by 3 bases, 2 bases remained unmatched. The CDR3, as DNA: TGTGCCACCTCTAGCGGGAGTACAGATACGCAGTATTTT. This sequence encodes CATSSGSTDTQYF.

J is TRBJ2-1 and V is TRBV3-1 (or the pseudogene TRBV3-2), with D tentatively TRBD2 (6 bases). The germline gives CDR1 LGHDT, CDR2 YNNKEL (reference sequence). This CDR3 is built from 11 residues. With 4 bases removed from V and 15 bases from J, the gap between germline ends came to 13 bases. Here the CDR3 DNA reads TGTGCCAGCAGCCCGGGACTTACGGGGTTCTTC. Translation gives CASSPGLTGFF.

This rearrangement joins TRBV5-1 to TRBJ2-7; possible D gene TRBD2, 5 bases. This CDR3 comprises 15 residues. The V end lost 0 bases, the J end lost 0 bases, and 10 bases lay between the germline ends. Germline-derived CDR1 and CDR2 are SGHRS and YFSETQ. The CDR3 DNA reads TGCGCCAGCAGCTTGGCCCCGGGGAGCTCCTACGAGCAGTACTTC. Translated: CASSLAPGSSYEQYF.

The chain couples TRBV24-1 to TRBJ2-2; the match to TRBD1 covers 8 bases. CDR3 size: 15 residues. V lost 2 bases, J lost 7 bases, and 5 bases stayed unmatched. Germline assignment: CDR1 KGHDR and CDR2 SFDVKD. The CDR3 bases are TGTGCCACCAGTGATTCAGGGGGCTCTGACGGGGAGCTGTTTTTT. Translating it yields CATSDSGGSDGELFF.

The rearrangement uses TRBV27 and TRBJ1-2; 7 bases fit TRBD1. Germline lookup yields CDR1 MNHEY and CDR2 SMNVEV (reference sequence). V gave up 6 bases and J gave up 8 bases; unmatched junction bases: 12. The CDR3 runs 14 residues. CDR3 nucleotide sequence: TGTGCCAGCAGCGCCGAGACAGGGAGGCGAGGCTACACCTTC. Residues: CASSAETGRRGYTF.

This chain joins TRBV12-3 or TRBV12-4 and TRBJ2-3, with D perhaps matching TRBD1 (6 bases). This CDR3 is 11 amino acids long. V was cut by 6 bases and J by 6 bases, with 7 bases left in between. This chain's CDR3 is CASRTGDTQYF. CDR3 DNA sequence: TGTGCCAGCAGAACAGGGGATACGCAGTATTTT.

The chain links TRBV15 to TRBJ1-5, with TRBD1 matching 8 bases. The CDR3 length is 18 residues. Germline V lookup: CDR1 LNHNV, CDR2 YYDKDF (reference sequence). V trimming: 0 bases; J trimming: 6 bases; junction bases outside the gene matches: 13. The CDR3 nucleotides are TGTGCCACCAGCAGAGAACTACTGACAGGGGTGGTAGGTCAGCCCCAGCATTTT. It codes for CATSRELLTGVVGQPQHF.

This chain links TRBV4-3 with TRBJ1-1; D unclear. This CDR3 is 16 amino acids long. Germline V gene sequence: CDR1 LGHNA, CDR2 YSLEER. The ends were cut back, 0 bases at V and 3 bases at J, with 14 bases in the middle. The DNA of the CDR3 is TGCGCCAGCAGCCAAGATCAGGTCCGGACTTACACTGAAGCTTTCTTT. The encoded protein is CASSQDQVRTYTEAFF.

The CDR3 DNA reads TGTGCCAGCAGTTTAAGGTCGGGGTACACAGATACGCAGTATTTT. This gives the protein CASSLRSGYTDTQYF. The chain uses TRBV28 and TRBJ2-3, with a weak D call TRBD2 (5 bases). Germline V CDR1 and CDR2: MDHEN, SYDVKM. The CDR3 runs to 15 residues. V lost 2 bases, J lost 2 bases, and 11 bases lay in between. Full variable domain (rest looked up from reference TRBV28 and TRBJ2-3): DVKVTQSSRYLVKRTGEKVFLECVQDMDHENMFWYRQDPGLGLRLIYFSYDVKMKEKGDIPEGYSVSREKKERFSLILESASTNQTSMYLCASSLRSGYTDTQYFGPGTRLTVL.

The rearrangement joins TRBV15 to TRBJ2-2, with a tentative D call TRBD2 (7 bases). Trimming stripped 6 bases from V and 4 bases from J, with 18 bases between. This CDR3 spans 16 amino acids. The germline CDR1 and CDR2 sequences are LNHNV and YYDKDF (reference sequence). CDR3 DNA sequence: TGTGCCACCAGAGAGGGGGGGCGGGCCGGCACCGGGGAGCTGTTTTTT. The encoded protein is CATREGGRAGTGELFF.

The J gene is TRBJ1-6, the V gene TRBV3-1 (or the pseudogene TRBV3-2); D possibly corresponds to TRBD1 (6 bases). This CDR3 spans 15 amino acids. Deletions cut 3 bases from V and 7 bases from J, with 13 bases between. Germline assignment: CDR1 LGHDT and CDR2 YNNKEL (reference sequence). CDR3 in DNA: TGTGCCAGCAGCCAGTCGGACAGTCTAAATTCACCCCTCCACTTT. It translates to CASSQSDSLNSPLHF.

The V call is TRBV4-1, the J call TRBJ1-1, with D possibly being TRBD1 (5 bases). The CDR3 spans 15 residues. The germline V gene encodes CDR1 MGHRA and CDR2 YSYEKL. With 3 bases removed from V and 7 bases from J, the gap between germline ends came to 18 bases. CDR3 loop: CASSQVDRDLNEAFF. CDR3 DNA sequence: TGCGCCAGCAGCCAGGTAGACAGAGACCTCAATGAAGCTTTCTTT.

CDR3 nucleotides: TGTGCCAGCAGCGCCACCGGGACTAGTGGCGAGCAGTACTTC. Amino acids: CASSATGTSGEQYF. This sequence joins TRBV5-4 and TRBJ2-7, with 8 bases identical to TRBD2. The V segment lost 4 bases and the J segment 6 bases; nucleotides outside the gene matches: 9. The CDR3 covers 14 residues. Germline assignment: CDR1 SGHNT and CDR2 YYREEE (reference sequence).

This sequence joins TRBV3-1 (or the pseudogene TRBV3-2) and TRBJ1-5, with D hard to call. Germline V lookup: CDR1 LGHDT, CDR2 YNNKEL (reference sequence). The CDR3 totals 13 residues. The V end lost 1 base, the J end lost 8 bases, and 9 bases lay between the germline ends. DNA of the CDR3: TGTGCCAGCAGCCAAGGGAGGAAGGAGCCCCAGCATTTT. It encodes CASSQGRKEPQHF.

The rearrangement links TRBV5-6 to TRBJ1-5; 9 bases are shared with TRBD1. J gave up 9 bases and V 4 bases, and 11 bases lay outside the gene matches. Germline V gene data show CDR1 as SGHDT and CDR2 as YYEEEE. The length of the CDR3 is 15 residues. CDR3 nucleotide sequence: TGTGCCAGCAGCACGGGACAGGGCCTAACGGGGCCCCAGCATTTT. It encodes CASSTGQGLTGPQHF.

The rearrangement uses TRBV5-1 and TRBJ1-2; 10 bases line up with TRBD1. The germline CDR1 and CDR2 sequences are SGHRS and YFSETQ. The CDR3 is 14 residues long. Trimming removed 4 bases from V and 6 bases from J; junction bases left unmatched: 6. The CDR3 coding sequence is TGCGCCAGCAGCCCGGGGGGACAGGGGAATGGCTACACCTTC. Translating it yields CASSPGGQGNGYTF.